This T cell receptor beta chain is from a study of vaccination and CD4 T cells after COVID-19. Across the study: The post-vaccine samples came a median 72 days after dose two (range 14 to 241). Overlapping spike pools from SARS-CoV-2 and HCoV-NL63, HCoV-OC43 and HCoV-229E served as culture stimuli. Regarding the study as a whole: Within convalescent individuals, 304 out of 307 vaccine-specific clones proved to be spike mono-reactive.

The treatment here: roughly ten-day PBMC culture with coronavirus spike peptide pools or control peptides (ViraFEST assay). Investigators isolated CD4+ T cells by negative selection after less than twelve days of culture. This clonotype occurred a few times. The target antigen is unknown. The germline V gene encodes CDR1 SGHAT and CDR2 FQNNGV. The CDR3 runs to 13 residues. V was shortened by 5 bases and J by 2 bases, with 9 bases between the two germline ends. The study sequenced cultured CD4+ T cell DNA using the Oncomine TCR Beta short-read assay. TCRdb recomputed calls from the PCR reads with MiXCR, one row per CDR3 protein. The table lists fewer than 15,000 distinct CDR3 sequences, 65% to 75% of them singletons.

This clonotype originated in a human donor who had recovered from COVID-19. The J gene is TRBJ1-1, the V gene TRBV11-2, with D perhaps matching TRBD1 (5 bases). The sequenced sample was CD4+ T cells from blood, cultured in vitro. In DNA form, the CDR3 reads TGTGCCAGCAGCCCGGGACTCAACACTGAAGCTTTCTTT. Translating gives CASSPGLNTEAFF. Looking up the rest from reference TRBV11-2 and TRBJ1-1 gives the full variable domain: EAGVAQSPRYKIIEKRQSVAFWCNPISGHATLYWYQQILGQGPKLLIQFQNNGVVDDSQLPKDRFSAERLKGVDSTLKIQPAKLEDSAVYLCASSPGLNTEAFFGQGTRLTVV.